This paragraph reports one T cell receptor beta chain. Its matching antigen is unknown. The data belong to a study of cytomegalovirus exposure and HLA in healthy donors. Whole-study results and caveats: Presence/absence analyses assumed roughly uniform sequencing depth across donors, which may not hold. HLA alleles were associated with around 17,000 TCR beta sequences in a later analysis at 0.05 false discovery rate.

PCR primers comprised 60 Vbeta and 13 Jbeta primers. The data were produced by immunoSEQ multiplex PCR, yet TCRdb's version contains in-frame clones alone and is incomplete. The sample holds about 160,000 clones, roughly 84% seen once. V lost 6 bases, J lost 4 bases, and 6 bases stayed unmatched. The CDR3 is made up of 14 amino acids. The germline V gene encodes CDR1 WSHSY and CDR2 SAAADI. The material sequenced was PBMCs. The source of this sequence is a man over 45 in good health and CMV-seropositive. This sequence joins TRBV10-2 and TRBJ1-2, with 9 bases that match TRBD1. Here the CDR3 reads CASRETGGVYGYTF. CDR3 bases: TGCGCCAGCAGGGAAACAGGGGGCGTCTATGGCTACACCTTC.